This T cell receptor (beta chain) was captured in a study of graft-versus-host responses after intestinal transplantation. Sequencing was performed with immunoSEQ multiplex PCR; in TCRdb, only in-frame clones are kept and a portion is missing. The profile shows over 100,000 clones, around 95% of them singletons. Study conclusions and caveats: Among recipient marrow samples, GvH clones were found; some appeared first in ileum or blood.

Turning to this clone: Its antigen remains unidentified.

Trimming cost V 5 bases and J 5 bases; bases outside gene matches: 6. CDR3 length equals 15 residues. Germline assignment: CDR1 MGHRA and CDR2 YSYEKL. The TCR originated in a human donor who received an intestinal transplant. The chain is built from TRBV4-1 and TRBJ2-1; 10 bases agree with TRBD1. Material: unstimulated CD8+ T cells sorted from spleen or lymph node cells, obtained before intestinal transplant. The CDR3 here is CASSASGQGNNEQFF. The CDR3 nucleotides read TGCGCCAGCAGCGCCTCGGGACAGGGGAACAATGAGCAGTTCTTC.